Presented here are 24 T cell receptor beta chains from one specimen sequenced in a study of blood T cell repertoires in COVID-19. The data were produced by immunoSEQ multiplex PCR, yet TCRdb's version contains in-frame clones alone and is incomplete. The sample yields about 300,000 clones, around 90% seen once. Sequencing was carried out using PBMCs or T cells enriched from blood (not recorded which). These receptors came from a man aged 60-69 years who had recovered from COVID-19.

The chain links TRBV9 to TRBJ1-2; perhaps TRBD1 as D (6 bases). Trimming stripped 4 bases from V and 0 bases from J, with 13 bases between. The CDR3 extends over 15 amino acids. In germline, CDR1 is SGDLS, CDR2 YYNGEE. Here the CDR3 reads CASSIGTPTNYGYTF. In DNA, the CDR3 is TGTGCCAGCAGCATAGGGACACCTACTAACTATGGCTACACCTTC. The full variable domain, with the rest looked up from reference TRBV9 and TRBJ1-2, is DSGVTQTPKHLITATGQRVTLRCSPRSGDLSVYWYQQSLDQGLQFLIQYYNGEERAKGNILERFSAQQFPDLHSELNLSSLELGDSALYFCASSIGTPTNYGYTFGSGTRLTVV.

This chain links TRBV11-2 with TRBJ2-7; possibly TRBD2 for D (6 bases). This CDR3 comprises 15 residues. Germline lookup yields CDR1 SGHAT and CDR2 FQNNGV. The V and J ends lost 0 bases and 0 bases respectively, with 9 bases between them. The CDR3 is CASSLDQGLSYEQYF. The CDR3 bases are TGTGCCAGCAGCTTAGATCAGGGACTCTCCTACGAGCAGTACTTC.

The chain links TRBV2 to TRBJ1-4; 7 bases map to TRBD1. Germline CDR1 SNHLY, CDR2 FYNNEI. Trimming removed 2 bases from V and 7 bases from J; junction bases left unmatched: 4. This CDR3 spans 14 amino acids. The CDR3 protein is CASSETGVLEKLFF. CDR3 DNA: TGTGCCAGCAGTGAAACAGGGGTGCTTGAAAAACTGTTTTTT.

The chain recombines TRBV30 with TRBJ2-1; TRBD2 matches at 8 bases. The trim removed 1 base at V and 2 bases at J, leaving 10 bases unmatched. CDR3 length equals 17 residues. Germline lookup yields CDR1 GTSNPN and CDR2 SVGIG (reference sequence). CDR3 protein: CAWSATSGQRTYNEQFF. CDR3 DNA sequence: TGTGCCTGGAGTGCAACTAGCGGACAAAGAACCTACAATGAGCAGTTCTTC.

This chain connects TRBV5-5 to TRBJ2-3; weak D call: TRBD2 (6 bases). Trimming took off 0 bases at V and 0 bases at J, with 14 bases between the two ends. CDR1 SGHKS and CDR2 YYEKEE come from the germline V gene (reference sequence). This CDR3 is built from 17 residues. The CDR3 loop is CASSLVGRGISTDTQYF. The DNA for the CDR3 is TGTGCCAGCAGCTTGGTAGGTCGGGGGATTAGCACAGATACGCAGTATTTT.

The genes are TRBV7-3 and TRBJ2-5; 16 bases line up with TRBD2. Germline CDR1 SGHTA, CDR2 FQGTGA. The V and J ends lost 5 bases and 5 bases, in that order; junction bases with no gene match: 11. The CDR3 contains 18 residues. CDR3 loop: CASSPGTSGRAMRETQYF. The CDR3, as DNA: TGTGCCAGCAGCCCCGGGACTAGCGGGAGGGCCATGCGGGAGACCCAGTACTTC.

CDR3 nucleotides: TGTGCCAGCAGCGTACAGGGGGCTTCTTATGAAAAACTGTTTTTT. Its protein product is CASSVQGASYEKLFF. This rearrangement joins TRBV9 to TRBJ1-4, with 8 bases lining up with TRBD1. The CDR3 is 15 amino acids. After removal of 1 base from V and 6 bases from J, the junction contained 5 bases not matched to a gene. Germline values: CDR1 SGDLS, CDR2 YYNGEE. Combining the CDR3 with reference TRBV9 and TRBJ1-4 gives the whole variable domain DSGVTQTPKHLITATGQRVTLRCSPRSGDLSVYWYQQSLDQGLQFLIQYYNGEERAKGNILERFSAQQFPDLHSELNLSSLELGDSALYFCASSVQGASYEKLFFGSGTQLSVL.

This chain joins TRBV5-1 and TRBJ2-3, with TRBD2 matching over 10 bases. The CDR3 loop spans 16 amino acids. Germline V gene data show CDR1 as SGHRS and CDR2 as YFSETQ. V lost 0 bases and J lost 3; bases outside the gene matches: 4. CDR3 sequence (DNA): TGCGCCAGCAGCTTGGGTTCTAGCGGGAGTACAGATACGCAGTATTTT. Protein sequence: CASSLGSSGSTDTQYF.

The CDR3 coding sequence is TGCGCCAGCAGCTTGACTGCACAAGAGACCCAGTACTTC. The encoded protein is CASSLTAQETQYF. This chain uses TRBV5-1 with TRBJ2-5, with D unresolved. With 1 base removed from V and 2 bases from J, the gap between germline ends came to 6 bases. The CDR3 totals 13 residues. Germline CDR1 is SGHRS and CDR2 is YFSETQ.

The chain has TRBV5-1 and TRBJ2-7; 10 positions match TRBD1. The CDR3 loop spans 14 amino acids. Trimming removed 5 bases from V and 0 bases from J; junction bases left unmatched: 2. Per the germline V gene, CDR1 is SGHRS and CDR2 is YFSETQ. The CDR3 coding sequence is TGCGCCAGCAGGAGGACAGGGGGCTCCTACGAGCAGTACTTC. As protein: CASRRTGGSYEQYF. The full variable domain, its missing parts supplied by reference TRBV5-1 and TRBJ2-7, is KAGVTQTPRYLIKTRGQQVTLSCSPISGHRSVSWYQQTPGQGLQFLFEYFSETQRNKGNFPGRFSGRQFSNSRSEMNVSTLELGDSALYLCASRRTGGSYEQYFGPGTRLTVT.

The genes are TRBV7-2 and TRBJ1-5, with 8 bases that match TRBD1. CDR1 and CDR2 from the germline V gene are SGHTA and FQGNSA. The length of the CDR3 is 15 residues. After removal of 4 bases from V and 6 bases from J, the junction contained 8 bases not matched to a gene. The CDR3 DNA follows: TGTGCCAGCAGCTCCGGGACAGGTTATGGTCAGCCCCAGCATTTT. This gives the protein CASSSGTGYGQPQHF.

The chain uses TRBV13 and TRBJ2-1; 9 positions agree with TRBD2. The CDR3 runs 15 residues. V trimming: 5 bases; J trimming: 8 bases; junction bases outside the gene matches: 10. The V gene's germline CDR1 is PRHDT and CDR2 FYEKMQ (reference sequence). The CDR3 sequence is CASSRGGEVGDEQFF. CDR3 nucleotides: TGTGCCAGCAGCCGCGGGGGGGAGGTCGGCGATGAGCAGTTCTTC.

This clone was seen once. The chain recombines TRBV4-1 with TRBJ1-2, with D tentatively TRBD1 (5 bases). The germline V gene has CDR1 MGHRA and CDR2 YSYEKL. The CDR3 is 15 amino acids. V lost 4 bases to trimming and J lost 9 bases, with 21 bases between them. Written as DNA, the CDR3 is TGCGCCAGCAGCCCCGAGGCGGGGCAGGGTGGCAGCTACACCTTC. This translates into CASSPEAGQGGSYTF.

In this sample, this clone turned up once. This chain links TRBV11-2 with TRBJ1-1; TRBD1 matches at 9 bases. Germline V CDR1 and CDR2: SGHAT, FQNNGV. The CDR3 length is 15 residues. J was trimmed by 4 bases and V by 5 bases; bases with no gene match: 8. CDR3 nucleotide sequence: TGTGCCAGCAGCCCGGGGACAGGGAGGGCCACTGAAGCTTTCTTT. This codes for CASSPGTGRATEAFF.

In its sample, this clone was seen once. V usage is TRBV10-3 and J usage is TRBJ2-3; 8 nucleotides match TRBD1. The CDR3 is 14 amino acids. V shed 6 bases, J shed 3 bases, and the junction held 5 bases outside the gene matches. The germline gives CDR1 ENHRY, CDR2 SYGVKD. The CDR3 sequence is CAISLGQGTDTQYF. CDR3 nucleotide sequence: TGTGCCATCAGCCTAGGACAGGGAACAGATACGCAGTATTTT.

The chain employs TRBV18 and TRBJ2-3, with a possible D match to TRBD2 (5 bases). Trimming cost V 3 bases and J 0 bases, with 7 bases left between them. CDR1 and CDR2 (germline): KGHSH, LQKENI. This CDR3 contains 14 residues. CDR3 protein: CASSPSGSTDTQYF. CDR3 bases: TGTGCCAGCTCACCGAGCGGTAGCACAGATACGCAGTATTTT.

The CDR3 sequence is CASSPSTGSGANVLTF. Here the CDR3 DNA reads TGTGCCAGCAGCCCCTCGACAGGCTCTGGGGCCAACGTCCTGACTTTC. The V and J genes are TRBV5-5 and TRBJ2-6, with D tentatively TRBD1 (6 bases). CDR1 and CDR2 from the germline V gene are SGHKS and YYEKEE (reference sequence). Trimming removed 4 bases from V and 0 bases from J, with 11 bases in between. The CDR3 is made up of 16 amino acids.

The chain has TRBV18 and TRBJ1-2, with 12 bases lining up with TRBD1. V shed 2 bases and J 5 bases; nucleotides not matched to a gene: 3. The germline CDR1 and CDR2 sequences are KGHSH and LQKENI. This CDR3 region has 15 residues. The chain's CDR3 is CASSPTGQGAYGYTF. The CDR3 DNA is TGTGCCAGCTCACCAACGGGACAGGGGGCTTATGGCTACACCTTC.

The chain uses TRBV11-2 and TRBJ2-1, with D perhaps matching TRBD2 (6 bases). V was pared by 5 bases and J by 10 bases, with 15 bases between. The CDR3 has 13 residues. Germline-derived CDR1 and CDR2 are SGHAT and FQNNGV. The CDR3 sequence is CASSERLVQEQFF. The CDR3 coding sequence is TGTGCCAGCAGCGAGAGACTAGTTCAGGAGCAGTTCTTC.

CDR3 residues: CASSIDRGGGRYNEQFF. The CDR3 nucleotides read TGTGCCAGTAGTATAGATCGAGGCGGGGGCAGGTACAATGAGCAGTTCTTC. The J gene is TRBJ2-1, the V gene TRBV19; tentatively, D is TRBD2 (7 bases). This CDR3 is 17 amino acids long. The germline gives CDR1 LNHDA, CDR2 SQIVND (reference sequence). V was pared by 0 bases and J by 4 bases, with 16 bases between.

The chain links TRBV19 to TRBJ1-5, with D tentatively TRBD1 (5 bases). The CDR3 loop spans 15 amino acids. V was trimmed by 8 bases and J by 0 bases, leaving 14 bases between them. The V gene's germline CDR1 is LNHDA and CDR2 SQIVND (reference sequence). CDR3 residues: CASGGTDYSNQPQHF. Here the CDR3 DNA reads TGTGCCAGTGGGGGGACGGATTATAGCAATCAGCCCCAGCATTTT.

J is TRBJ2-1 and V is TRBV10-3; the match to TRBD2 covers 8 bases. Germline-derived CDR1 and CDR2 are ENHRY and SYGVKD. The CDR3 is 16 residues long. V was pared by 0 bases and J by 7 bases, with 8 bases of the junction left unmatched. CDR3 loop: CAISESLSGSYNEQFF. The CDR3 nucleotides read TGTGCCATCAGTGAGTCCCTAAGCGGGAGTTATAATGAGCAGTTCTTC.

The chain couples TRBV27 to TRBJ2-5; the match to TRBD1 covers 8 bases. The CDR3 is 15 residues long. V lost 3 bases and J lost 1; bases outside the gene matches: 4. The germline gives CDR1 MNHEY, CDR2 SMNVEV (reference sequence). The CDR3 nucleotides are TGTGCCAGCAGTTTGGGACAGGCGTCCCAAGAGACCCAGTACTTC. This sequence encodes CASSLGQASQETQYF.

This CDR3 reads CASSQGPGGGYTF. The CDR3 DNA is TGCGCCAGCAGCCAGGGTCCAGGAGGGGGCTACACCTTC. This chain links TRBV5-1 with TRBJ1-2; possibly TRBD1 for D (5 bases). Germline CDR1 and CDR2: SGHRS and YFSETQ. V was pared by 4 bases and J by 8 bases, with 15 bases between. This CDR3 contains 13 residues. The full variable domain, its missing parts supplied by reference TRBV5-1 and TRBJ1-2, is KAGVTQTPRYLIKTRGQQVTLSCSPISGHRSVSWYQQTPGQGLQFLFEYFSETQRNKGNFPGRFSGRQFSNSRSEMNVSTLELGDSALYLCASSQGPGGGYTFGSGTRLTVV.